This T cell receptor (beta chain) was profiled in a study of cytomegalovirus exposure and HLA in healthy donors. The PCR had 60 Vbeta and 13 Jbeta primers. TCRdb's copy holds only in-frame clones and misses some; the assay was immunoSEQ multiplex PCR. The sample records around 91,000 clones, roughly four fifths being singletons. J was trimmed by 6 bases and V by 1 base; bases with no gene match: 10. The CDR3 runs to 16 residues. The germline V gene encodes CDR1 MNHEY and CDR2 SVGAGI. This chain joins TRBV6-5 and TRBJ1-2, with 8 bases that match TRBD1. The TCR originated in a woman in her 40s in good health and CMV-seropositive. Sample: PBMCs. CDR3 nucleotides: TGTGCCAGCAGTTACTTTCGCCAGACAGGGGAGCATGGCTACACCTTC. The encoded protein is CASSYFRQTGEHGYTF.